The source of this TCR beta chain is a study of cytomegalovirus exposure and HLA in healthy donors. PCR employed 60 Vbeta and 13 Jbeta primers. Method: immunoSEQ multiplex PCR; TCRdb's copy keeps in-frame clones and lacks some. The sample includes 150,000 or so clones. The sequencing input was PBMCs. The source of this sequence is a man in his thirties or forties in good health and CMV-seronegative.

CDR3 sequence reads: CASSPLDTSVGGYTF. CDR3 bases: TGTGCCAGCAGCCCACTTGATACGTCGGTGGGCGGCTACACCTTC. The chain uses TRBV7-2 and TRBJ1-2; D is ambiguous. Per the germline V gene, CDR1 is SGHTA and CDR2 is FQGNSA. The length of the CDR3 is 15 residues. Trimming left V 5 bases short and J 8 bases short, with 21 bases between.